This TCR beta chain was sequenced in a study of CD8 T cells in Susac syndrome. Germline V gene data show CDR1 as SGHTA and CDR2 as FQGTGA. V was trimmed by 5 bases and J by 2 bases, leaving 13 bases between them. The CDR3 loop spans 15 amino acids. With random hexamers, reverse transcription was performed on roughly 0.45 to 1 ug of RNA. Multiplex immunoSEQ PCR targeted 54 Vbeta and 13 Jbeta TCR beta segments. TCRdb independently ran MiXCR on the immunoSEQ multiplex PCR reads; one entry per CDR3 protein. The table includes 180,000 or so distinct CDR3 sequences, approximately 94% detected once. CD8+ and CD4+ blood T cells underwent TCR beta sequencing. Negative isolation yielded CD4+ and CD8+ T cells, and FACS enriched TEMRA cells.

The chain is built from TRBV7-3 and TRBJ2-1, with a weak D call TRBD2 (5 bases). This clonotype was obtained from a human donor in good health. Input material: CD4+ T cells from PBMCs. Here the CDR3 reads CASSLLVGAYNEQFF. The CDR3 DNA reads TGTGCCAGCAGCCTACTAGTCGGGGCCTACAATGAGCAGTTCTTC.